The TCR beta chain described here comes from a study of T cell responses to AZD1222 COVID-19 vaccine. CDR3 length: 15 residues. Germline-derived CDR1 and CDR2 are SGHNT and YYREEE (reference sequence). The J segment lost 5 bases and the V segment lost 0 bases, leaving 5 bases of the junction unmatched. The data were produced by immunoSEQ multiplex PCR, yet TCRdb's version contains in-frame clones alone and is incomplete. The sample holds 95,000 to 150,000 clones, 85% to 90% seen once. Sequenced material: peripheral blood, taken on day 0 of AZD1222 vaccination. The chain employs TRBV5-4 and TRBJ2-5; 9 bases line up with TRBD1. This TCR derives from an adult in good health. In DNA, the CDR3 is TGTGCCAGCAGCTTGGGGGACAGGGTCGGGGAGACCCAGTACTTC. Protein sequence: CASSLGDRVGETQYF.